The 21 T cell receptor beta chains given below trace back to one sample, sequenced in a study of blood T cell repertoires in COVID-19. Measured with immunoSEQ multiplex PCR; TCRdb has only the in-frame clones, and not every one. Counted here are 270,000 or so clones, approximately 77% occurring once; the ten biggest clones make up less than 4%. The sequenced sample consisted of peripheral blood. The receptors here all came from a woman between 18 and 29 years old with acute or convalescent COVID-19.

This clone has a single count. The chain carries TRBV30 and TRBJ2-3; 8 bases agree with TRBD2. V lost 4 bases to trimming and J lost 0 bases; unmatched junction nucleotides: 6. This CDR3 contains 15 residues. CDR1 and CDR2 from the germline V gene are GTSNPN and SVGIG (reference sequence). CDR3 coding DNA: TGTGCCTGGACTAGCGGGCAAGCTAGCACAGATACGCAGTATTTT. Protein: CAWTSGQASTDTQYF.

This chain joins TRBV18 and TRBJ2-3, with D tentatively TRBD2 (6 bases). The CDR3 consists of 16 residues. Germline assignment: CDR1 KGHSH and CDR2 LQKENI. Trimming cost V 4 bases and J 2 bases, with 16 bases left between them. The CDR3 is CASSQNYGTSTDTQYF. DNA for the CDR3: TGTGCCAGCTCACAAAACTACGGGACTTCCACAGATACGCAGTATTTT.

This chain uses TRBV4-1 with TRBJ2-7; possibly TRBD1 for D (5 bases). The germline V and J ends were trimmed by 0 bases and 3 bases, with 12 bases remaining between them. The germline CDR1 and CDR2 sequences are MGHRA and YSYEKL. The length of the CDR3 is 15 residues. CDR3 coding DNA: TGCGCCAGCAGCCAAGAGTCAGGGTTCAACTACGAGCAGTACTTC. It codes for CASSQESGFNYEQYF.

The chain links TRBV7-8 to TRBJ1-2; D perhaps matches TRBD1 (5 bases). This CDR3 contains 15 residues. Germline CDR1 reads SGHVS; CDR2 reads FQNEAQ. V shed 2 bases and J shed 2 bases, with 12 bases lying between them. Written as DNA, the CDR3 is TGTGCCAGCAGCTTACAGGGATCAAACAACTATGGCTACACCTTC. Amino acid sequence: CASSLQGSNNYGYTF.

This chain uses TRBV7-9 with TRBJ2-7, with 13 bases identical to TRBD2. Germline CDR1 SEHNR, CDR2 FQNEAQ (reference sequence). The trim removed 5 bases at V and 2 bases at J, leaving 12 bases unmatched. This CDR3 has 18 residues. CDR3 amino acids: CASSPGLAGDLGPYEQYF. The DNA of the CDR3 is TGTGCCAGCAGCCCCGGACTAGCGGGAGACCTAGGCCCCTACGAGCAGTACTTC.

This clone was detected only a few times. The J gene is TRBJ2-5, the V gene TRBV30; TRBD1 matches at 8 bases. Per germline, CDR1 GTSNPN and CDR2 SVGIG (reference sequence). Trimming took 6 bases from V and 4 from J; bases not matched to a gene: 10. The CDR3 has 14 residues. The CDR3 spells CACLGQGALETQYF. The CDR3 DNA reads as TGTGCCTGTCTGGGGCAGGGGGCTTTAGAGACCCAGTACTTC.

The chain employs TRBV19 and TRBJ1-6; 8 nucleotides line up with TRBD1. This CDR3 region has 18 residues. With V trimmed by 9 bases and J by 6 bases, 19 bases remained unmatched. From germline, CDR1 is LNHDA and CDR2 SQIVND (reference sequence). CDR3 amino acids: CARRAGQGATPGNSPLHF. The DNA for the CDR3 is TGTGCCAGGAGGGCCGGGCAGGGGGCGACCCCCGGTAATTCACCCCTCCACTTT.

The chain carries TRBV19 and TRBJ1-6; possible D gene TRBD1, 6 bases. The CDR3 consists of 15 residues. From germline, CDR1 is LNHDA and CDR2 SQIVND (reference sequence). Trimming stripped 1 base from V and 7 bases from J, with 11 bases between. The CDR3 DNA reads TGTGCCAGTAGTATAGTAGGGGGTTCCAATTCACCCCTCCACTTT. Its protein is CASSIVGGSNSPLHF. Full variable domain (outside the CDR3, taken from reference TRBV19 and TRBJ1-6): DGGITQSPKYLFRKEGQNVTLSCEQNLNHDAMYWYRQDPGQGLRLIYYSQIVNDFQKGDIAEGYSVSREKKESFPLTVTSAQKNPTAFYLCASSIVGGSNSPLHFGNGTRLTVT.

The chain employs TRBV15 and TRBJ1-5, with a possible D match to TRBD1 (6 bases). CDR1 and CDR2 (germline): LNHNV, YYDKDF (reference sequence). V was cut by 4 bases and J by 7 bases, with 17 bases left in between. The CDR3 extends over 15 amino acids. The CDR3 reads CATSMGALDGQPQHF. Here the CDR3 DNA reads TGTGCCACCAGCATGGGGGCCCTCGACGGCCAGCCCCAGCATTTT.

The chain is built from TRBV30 and TRBJ1-2; D unresolved. Germline V gene data show CDR1 as GTSNPN and CDR2 as SVGIG (reference sequence). Trimming left V 1 base short and J 7 bases short, with 16 bases between. The CDR3 has 14 residues. CDR3 coding DNA: TGTGCCTGGAGTGCCACCTCAGGCCTGGGTGGCTACACCTTC. Encoded protein: CAWSATSGLGGYTF.

The CDR3 DNA follows: TGTGCCAGCAGTTACGGGGCGGGGATGGATGGCTACACCTTC. Translating it yields CASSYGAGMDGYTF. This chain uses TRBV6-5 with TRBJ1-2; TRBD1 is a possible D gene (5 bases). V gave up 2 bases and J gave up 6 bases, with 13 bases separating them. The CDR3 is made up of 14 amino acids. Germline lookup yields CDR1 MNHEY and CDR2 SVGAGI.

This chain uses TRBV18 with TRBJ2-1, with TRBD2 as a possible D gene (6 bases). The V and J ends lost 0 bases and 10 bases respectively, with 10 bases between them. CDR1 is KGHSH and CDR2 is LQKENI in the germline V gene. There are 13 residues in the CDR3. CDR3 in amino acids: CASSPPGTQEQFF. The CDR3 DNA sequence: TGTGCCAGCTCACCACCAGGGACTCAAGAGCAGTTCTTC.

The sample holds one count of this clone. This chain joins TRBV5-1 and TRBJ1-3, with TRBD1 matching over 7 bases. After removal of 2 bases from V and 2 bases from J, the junction contained 1 base not matched to a gene. Germline V gene sequence: CDR1 SGHRS, CDR2 YFSETQ. The CDR3 length is 14 residues. The CDR3 DNA is TGCGCCAGCAGCTTAGGACAGGCTGGAAACACCATATATTTT. Amino acid sequence: CASSLGQAGNTIYF.

In DNA, the CDR3 is TGTGCCAGCAGAGGCTCAGCGGGGTACAATGAGCAGTTCTTC. Translating it yields CASRGSAGYNEQFF. This chain joins TRBV28 and TRBJ2-1; 7 positions agree with TRBD2. With 6 bases clipped from V and 4 bases from J, the junction kept 6 bases outside the gene matches. Germline V gene data show CDR1 as MDHEN and CDR2 as SYDVKM. CDR3 length equals 14 residues.

The CDR3 region is CASSLSAGAAYEQYF. The CDR3 bases are TGTGCCAGCAGTTTATCGGCGGGAGCGGCCTACGAGCAGTACTTC. The chain has TRBV27 and TRBJ2-7; 7 bases match TRBD2. The CDR3 loop spans 15 amino acids. The germline V gene has CDR1 MNHEY and CDR2 SMNVEV (reference sequence). V dropped 0 bases and J dropped 2; count of bases not matched to a gene: 4.

The chain carries TRBV19 and TRBJ2-2; 8 nucleotides align to TRBD2. The ends lost 1 base at V and 4 bases at J; junction bases unmatched: 2. This CDR3 spans 15 amino acids. Germline values: CDR1 LNHDA, CDR2 SQIVND (reference sequence). The CDR3 DNA sequence: TGTGCCAGTAGTATAGCGGGAGGGGTCACCGGGGAGCTGTTTTTT. Translating gives CASSIAGGVTGELFF.

The CDR3 sequence is CASSPGTGWTNEKLFF. CDR3 DNA: TGTGCCAGCAGCCCGGGGACAGGGTGGACTAATGAAAAACTGTTTTTT. The rearrangement links TRBV7-2 to TRBJ1-4, with 9 bases identical to TRBD1. V lost 5 bases, J lost 2 bases, and 6 bases stayed unmatched. The CDR3 has 16 amino acids. Germline CDR1 SGHTA, CDR2 FQGNSA. Together with reference TRBV7-2 and TRBJ1-4, the CDR3 gives the full variable domain: GAGVSQSPSNKVTEKGKDVELRCDPISGHTALYWYRQSLGQGLEFLIYFQGNSAPDKSGLPSDRFSAERTGGSVSTLTIQRTQQEDSAVYLCASSPGTGWTNEKLFFGSGTQLSVL.

This clone was picked up one time. The CDR3: CASSFTGTSGNTIYF. The CDR3 nucleotides read TGTGCCAGCAGCTTTACAGGGACCTCTGGAAACACCATATATTTT. This chain links TRBV9 with TRBJ1-3; maybe TRBD1 (6 bases). In germline, CDR1 is SGDLS, CDR2 YYNGEE. The CDR3 is made up of 15 amino acids. Trimming took 4 bases from V and 0 from J, leaving 11 bases between them.

This clone came up many times. CDR3 in amino acids: CASHLGGVETQYF. CDR3 DNA: TGTGCCAGCCACCTGGGGGGGGTAGAGACCCAGTACTTC. V gene TRBV12-3 or TRBV12-4 combines with J gene TRBJ2-5, with 7 bases fitting TRBD2. This CDR3 contains 13 residues. Trimming removed 8 bases from V and 4 bases from J; junction bases left unmatched: 7.

This clone came up a few times. The rearrangement links TRBV7-9 to TRBJ1-2; 8 bases are shared with TRBD1. The CDR3 runs to 13 residues. Germline CDR1 is SEHNR and CDR2 is FQNEAQ (reference sequence). V lost 1 base, J lost 7 bases, and 2 bases stayed unmatched. The CDR3 DNA follows: TGTGCCAGCAGCTTAGGGACAGGGAGTGGCTACACCTTC. This translates into CASSLGTGSGYTF. The full variable domain, with the rest looked up from reference TRBV7-9 and TRBJ1-2, is DTGVSQNPRHKITKRGQNVTFRCDPISEHNRLYWYRQTLGQGPEFLTYFQNEAQLEKSRLLSDRFSAERPKGSFSTLEIQRTEQGDSAMYLCASSLGTGSGYTFGSGTRLTVV.

The chain joins TRBV20-1 to TRBJ1-2; D uncertain. Germline CDR1 reads DFQATT; CDR2 reads SNEGSKA (reference sequence). The CDR3 is 14 amino acids. Trimming cost V 3 bases and J 5 bases, with 16 bases left between them. The CDR3 protein is CSASGIDTLYGYTF. CDR3 DNA: TGCAGTGCTAGTGGGATTGACACACTTTATGGCTACACCTTC.